This T cell receptor (beta chain) was observed in a study of blood T cell repertoires in COVID-19. Study information: Collection of acute and convalescent COVID-19 samples took place in the United States, Italy and Spain. The cDNA or gDNA used as material had been derived from T cells, B-cell-depleted T cells, or PBMCs.

Repertoires were generated with immunoSEQ multiplex PCR, while TCRdb's copy carries only in-frame clones and drops some. The sample has over 50,000 clones, approximately 90% seen once. The V gene lost 0 bases and the J gene lost 5 bases, with 12 bases spanning the gap. CDR1 is SGHRS, CDR2 YFSETQ, per germline. The CDR3 spans 15 residues. The chain carries TRBV5-1 and TRBJ2-1; TRBD2 is a possible D gene (6 bases). The specimen was peripheral blood. The sequence was obtained from a human donor with active COVID-19. The donor label of this sample is uncertain. CDR3 sequence: CASSLVAGPDNEQFF. For the CDR3, the DNA is TGCGCCAGCAGCTTGGTGGCGGGGCCAGACAATGAGCAGTTCTTC. The full variable domain, completed using reference TRBV5-1 and TRBJ2-1, is KAGVTQTPRYLIKTRGQQVTLSCSPISGHRSVSWYQQTPGQGLQFLFEYFSETQRNKGNFPGRFSGRQFSNSRSEMNVSTLELGDSALYLCASSLVAGPDNEQFFGPGTRLTVL.